These 16 T cell receptor beta chains came from one sample sequenced in a study of tumor and adjacent non-tumor tissue in lung cancer. The library came from three nested PCR rounds adapted from ARM-PCR protocols. TCRdb reanalysed the multiplex PCR reads using MiXCR and keeps one entry per CDR3 protein. This table has more than 85,000 distinct CDR3 sequences, 65% appearing once. This sample's RNA came from whole unsorted tissue. Distant lung tissue was collected more than 3 cm away from the tumor edge. Sequenced material: distant non-tumor lung tissue. The source of these receptors is a man aged 30 to 39 with non-small cell lung cancer.

For this clonotype: This likely comes from a read error, as the CDR3 has no conserved phenylalanine or tryptophan at its end. V and J are TRBV11-3 and TRBJ2-7; 7 bases fit TRBD2. Germline CDR1 reads SGHNT; CDR2 reads YENEEA. The CDR3 length is 16 residues. The CDR3 region has the DNA TGTGCCAGTAGCTCTCTCGCGCGGGGGAGCTCCTATGAGCAGTACTTA. It specifies CASSSLARGSSYEQYL.

In this sample, this clonotype turned up many times. The rearrangement uses TRBV4-1 and TRBJ2-3; D might be TRBD1 (6 bases). The CDR3 has 16 residues. Trimming cost V 4 bases and J 4 bases, with 18 bases left between them. Germline V gives CDR1 MGHRA, CDR2 YSYEKL. The CDR3 DNA follows: TGCGCCAGCAGCCCTGGGAAGCGGTCAGGGGCAGATACGCAGTATTTT. Amino acids: CASSPGKRSGADTQYF.

This clonotype came up many times. The gene calls are TRBV9 and TRBJ2-3; the match to TRBD1 covers 9 bases. V shed 4 bases, J shed 4 bases, and the junction held 10 bases outside the gene matches. Germline CDR1 reads SGDLS; CDR2 reads YYNGEE. CDR3 length: 16 amino acids. Here the CDR3 reads CASSPRWGQGSDTQYF. The CDR3 nucleotides are TGTGCCAGCAGCCCACGATGGGGACAGGGATCAGATACGCAGTATTTT. Complete variable domain (other parts from reference TRBV9 and TRBJ2-3): DSGVTQTPKHLITATGQRVTLRCSPRSGDLSVYWYQQSLDQGLQFLIQYYNGEERAKGNILERFSAQQFPDLHSELNLSSLELGDSALYFCASSPRWGQGSDTQYFGPGTRLTVL.

Comments on this clonotype: A read error may be the cause here, since a much bigger clone is one base away. The rearrangement joins TRBV5-6 to TRBJ2-7; D is unclear. The CDR3 runs 13 residues. Germline assignment: CDR1 SGHDT and CDR2 YYEEEE. CDR3: CATSLFNSYEQYF. In DNA, the CDR3 is TGTGCCACCAGCTTGTTTAACTCCTACGAGCAGTACTTC.

Note on this clonotype: A read error may account for a junction end that differs from germline. The V gene is TRBV12-3 or TRBV12-4, the J gene TRBJ1-1; D is undetermined. CDR3 length: 15 amino acids. The CDR3 DNA reads TGTGCCAGCAGTTTAAATCGGGGTCCGGGCACTGAAGTTATCTTT. As protein: CASSLNRGPGTEVIF.

In regard to this clonotype: A junction end diverges from the germline sequence, so it may reflect a read error. This chain links TRBV4-2 with TRBJ2-1; unclear D gene. The CDR3 has 14 amino acids. In germline, CDR1 is LGHNA, CDR2 YNFKEQ. Here the CDR3 reads CASSQAGAYSEQFF. The CDR3 nucleotides are TGTGCCAGCAGTCAAGCTGGAGCCTACAGTGAGCAGTTCTTC.

The chain has TRBV12-3 or TRBV12-4 and TRBJ2-1; TRBD2 agrees at 11 bases. The CDR3 contains 17 residues. CDR3 protein: CISSFRLAGGSWNEQFF. The CDR3, as DNA: TGTATCAGCAGTTTCAGGCTAGCGGGGGGCTCGTGGAATGAGCAGTTCTTC.

This clonotype was found a few times. The junction departs from germline at one end; a sequencing error may be responsible. V usage is TRBV13 and J usage is TRBJ2-3, with 7 bases matching TRBD2. This CDR3 has 14 amino acids. Per the germline V gene, CDR1 is PRHDT and CDR2 is FYEKMQ (reference sequence). The CDR3 DNA reads TGTGCCAGCGGCTTCCGGGGGGTGAGAGATACGCAGTATTTT. Translating it yields CASGFRGVRDTQYF.

The chain carries TRBV6-6 and TRBJ1-1; D is perhaps TRBD1 (5 bases). This CDR3 spans 14 amino acids. V lost 9 bases, J lost 4 bases, and 18 bases lay in between. Looked up from germline, CDR1 is MNHNY and CDR2 is SVGAGI (reference sequence). The CDR3 DNA reads as TGTGCCAGTAGAGAATTTAGGGGTGTCACTGAAGCTTTCTTT. Its protein is CASREFRGVTEAFF.

This chain joins TRBV20-1 and TRBJ1-3; D is uncertain. This CDR3 region has 14 residues. Looked up from germline, CDR1 is DFQATT and CDR2 is SNEGSKA (reference sequence). Trimming left V 3 bases short and J 2 bases short, with 11 bases between. CDR3 nucleotide sequence: TGCAGTGCTAGGACTAGGTTGGCTGGAAACACCATATATTTT. Translation gives CSARTRLAGNTIYF.

Turning to this clonotype: A read error is likely, as this CDR3 ends without the conserved phenylalanine or tryptophan. The chain joins TRBV20-1 to TRBJ2-1; D might be TRBD1 or TRBD2, each matching 5 bases. The better agreement between TRBJ2-7 and the DNA end casts doubt on the J call. The germline V gene encodes CDR1 DFQATT and CDR2 SNEGSKA (reference sequence). The CDR3 sequence is 15 residues long. The CDR3 spells CSALTGTSVLHEQYL. The CDR3 DNA sequence: TGCAGTGCCCTGACCGGGACCAGTGTTCTCCATGAGCAGTACCTC.

With respect to this clonotype: A junction boundary mismatches the germline segment, possibly from a read error. This rearrangement joins TRBV11-2 to TRBJ2-1; a possible D gene is TRBD2 (6 bases). The CDR3 is 15 residues long. Germline lookup yields CDR1 SGHAT and CDR2 FQNNGV. The CDR3 is CASSLSNGSANEQFF. The DNA of the CDR3 is TGTGCCAGCAGCCTCTCCAACGGGAGTGCGAATGAACAGTTCTTC. Filled out from reference TRBV11-2 and TRBJ2-1, the complete variable domain reads EAGVAQSPRYKIIEKRQSVAFWCNPISGHATLYWYQQILGQGPKLLIQFQNNGVVDDSQLPKDRFSAERLKGVDSTLKIQPAKLEDSAVYLCASSLSNGSANEQFFGPGTRLTVL.

Ten or more counts support this clonotype. In DNA form, the CDR3 reads TGTGCCAGCAGTAACCCCCCTTTCGCGGGAGGGCCCGGGGAGCAGTACTTC. Residues: CASSNPPFAGGPGEQYF. V usage is TRBV12-3 or TRBV12-4 and J usage is TRBJ2-7; 9 bases line up with TRBD2. Trimming cost V 5 bases and J 7 bases; bases outside gene matches: 18. The CDR3 totals 17 residues.

At least ten counts were recorded for this clonotype. This chain joins TRBV10-3 and TRBJ1-3; D is undetermined. The CDR3 totals 15 residues. Germline V CDR1 and CDR2: ENHRY, SYGVKD. Trimming cost V 2 bases and J 0 bases, with 8 bases left between them. The CDR3 loop reads CAISEAGNSGNTIYF. CDR3 nucleotide sequence: TGTGCCATCAGTGAGGCAGGCAACTCTGGAAACACCATATATTTT.

Details on this clonotype: One end of the junction varies from germline; a read error may be responsible. V usage is TRBV5-8 and J usage is TRBJ1-1; 7 nucleotides line up with TRBD1. Germline values: CDR1 SGHTS, CDR2 YDEGEE. The CDR3 length is 14 residues. DNA of the CDR3: TGTGCCAGCAGCATTGACAGGGTGGGCACTCAAGCTTTCTTT. The encoded protein is CASSIDRVGTQAFF.

This clonotype has only a few counts. The chain joins TRBV5-1 to TRBJ2-7; possibly TRBD2 for D (6 bases). V was trimmed by 0 bases and J by 3 bases, leaving 10 bases between them. Germline-derived CDR1 and CDR2 are SGHRS and YFSETQ. This CDR3 has 14 amino acids. The CDR3 nucleotides read TGCGCCAGCAGCTTGGATGGTAGCGGCTACGAGCAGTACTTC. Protein product: CASSLDGSGYEQYF.